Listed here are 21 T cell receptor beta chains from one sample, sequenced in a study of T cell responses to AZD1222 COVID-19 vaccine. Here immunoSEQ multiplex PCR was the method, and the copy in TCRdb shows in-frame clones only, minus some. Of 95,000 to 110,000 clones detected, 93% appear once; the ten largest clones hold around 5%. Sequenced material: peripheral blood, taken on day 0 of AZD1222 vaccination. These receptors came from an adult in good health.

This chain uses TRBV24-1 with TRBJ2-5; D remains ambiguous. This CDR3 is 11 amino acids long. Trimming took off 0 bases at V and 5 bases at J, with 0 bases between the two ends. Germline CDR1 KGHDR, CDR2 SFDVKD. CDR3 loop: CATSDLETQYF. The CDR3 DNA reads TGTGCCACCAGTGATTTGGAGACCCAGTACTTC.

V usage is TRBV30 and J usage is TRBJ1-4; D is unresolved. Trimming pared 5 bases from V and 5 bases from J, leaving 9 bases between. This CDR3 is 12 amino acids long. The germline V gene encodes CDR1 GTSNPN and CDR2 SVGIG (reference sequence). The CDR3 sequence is CAWAEGNEKLFF. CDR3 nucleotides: TGTGCCTGGGCGGAGGGCAATGAAAAACTGTTTTTT.

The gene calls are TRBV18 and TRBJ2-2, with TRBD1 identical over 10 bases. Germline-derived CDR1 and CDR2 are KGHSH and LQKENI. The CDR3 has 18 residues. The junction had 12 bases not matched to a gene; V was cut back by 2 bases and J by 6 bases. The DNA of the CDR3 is TGTGCCAGCTCACCATTGAGACAGGGGGCGATAAGTGCCGGGGAGCTGTTTTTT. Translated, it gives CASSPLRQGAISAGELFF.

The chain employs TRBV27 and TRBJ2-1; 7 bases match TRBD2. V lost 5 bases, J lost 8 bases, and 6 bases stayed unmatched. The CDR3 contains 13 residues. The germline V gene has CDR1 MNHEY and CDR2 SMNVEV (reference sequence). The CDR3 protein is CASSPLAEYEQFF. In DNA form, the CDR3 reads TGTGCCAGCAGTCCTCTAGCGGAGTATGAGCAGTTCTTC.

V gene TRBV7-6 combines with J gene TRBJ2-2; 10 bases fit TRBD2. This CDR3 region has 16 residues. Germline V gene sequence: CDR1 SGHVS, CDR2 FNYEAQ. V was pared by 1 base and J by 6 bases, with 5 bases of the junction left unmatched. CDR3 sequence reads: CASSLVTSGISGELFF. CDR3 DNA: TGTGCCAGCAGCTTAGTTACTAGCGGGATCTCCGGGGAGCTGTTTTTT.

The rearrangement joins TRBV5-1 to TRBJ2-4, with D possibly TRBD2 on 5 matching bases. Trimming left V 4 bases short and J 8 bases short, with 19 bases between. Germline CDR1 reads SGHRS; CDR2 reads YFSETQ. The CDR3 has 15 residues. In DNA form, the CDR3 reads TGCGCCAGCAGCAACCGACACGAGGGTAGAGACATTCAGTACTTC. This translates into CASSNRHEGRDIQYF.

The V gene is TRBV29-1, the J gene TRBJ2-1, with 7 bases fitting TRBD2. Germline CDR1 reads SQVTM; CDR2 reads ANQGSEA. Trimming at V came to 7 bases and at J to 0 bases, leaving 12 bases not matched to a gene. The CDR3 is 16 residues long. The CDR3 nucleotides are TGCAGCGCCGACGCCGGAGCGGGAAGCTCCTACAATGAGCAGTTCTTC. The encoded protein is CSADAGAGSSYNEQFF.

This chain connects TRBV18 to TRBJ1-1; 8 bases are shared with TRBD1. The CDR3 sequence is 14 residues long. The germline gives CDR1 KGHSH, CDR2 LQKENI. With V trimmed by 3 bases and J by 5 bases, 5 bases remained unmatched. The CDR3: CASSPGQGGTEAFF. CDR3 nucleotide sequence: TGTGCCAGCTCACCCGGACAGGGAGGGACTGAAGCTTTCTTT.

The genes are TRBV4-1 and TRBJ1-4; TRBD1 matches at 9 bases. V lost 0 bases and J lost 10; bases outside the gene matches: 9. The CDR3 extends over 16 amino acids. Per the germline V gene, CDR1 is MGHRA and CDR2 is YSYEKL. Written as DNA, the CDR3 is TGCGCCAGCAGCCAAGATCCCCCGGACAGGGGCGGAAAACTGTTTTTT. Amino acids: CASSQDPPDRGGKLFF.

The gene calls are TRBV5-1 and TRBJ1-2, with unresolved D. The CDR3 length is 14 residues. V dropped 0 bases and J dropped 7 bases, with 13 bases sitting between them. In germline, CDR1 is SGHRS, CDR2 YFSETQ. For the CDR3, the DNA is TGCGCCAGCAGCTTGGCCCTGGCAGACGGTGGCTACACCTTC. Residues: CASSLALADGGYTF.

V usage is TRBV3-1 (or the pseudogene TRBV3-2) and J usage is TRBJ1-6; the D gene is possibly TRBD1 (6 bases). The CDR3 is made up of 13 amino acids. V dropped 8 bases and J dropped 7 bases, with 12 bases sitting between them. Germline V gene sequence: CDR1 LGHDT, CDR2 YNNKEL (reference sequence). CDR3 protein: CASGQQTNSPLHF. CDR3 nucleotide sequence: TGTGCCAGCGGACAGCAAACCAATTCACCCCTCCACTTT.

CDR3 residues: CASSTTVNTEAFF. CDR3 DNA sequence: TGTGCCAGTAGTACTACAGTGAACACTGAAGCTTTCTTT. The rearrangement joins TRBV19 to TRBJ1-1; D gene unclear. This CDR3 has 13 residues. Germline V gene lookup returns CDR1 LNHDA and CDR2 SQIVND (reference sequence). V gave up 4 bases and J gave up 0 bases, with 6 bases separating them.

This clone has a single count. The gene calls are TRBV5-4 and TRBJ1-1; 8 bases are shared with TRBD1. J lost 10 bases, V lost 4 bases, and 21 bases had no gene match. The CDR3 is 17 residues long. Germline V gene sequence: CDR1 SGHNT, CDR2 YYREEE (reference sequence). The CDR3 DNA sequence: TGTGCCAGCAGCCTGGCCCCCCAATACAGGGGGGGTTATGGAGCTTTCTTT. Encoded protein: CASSLAPQYRGGYGAFF.

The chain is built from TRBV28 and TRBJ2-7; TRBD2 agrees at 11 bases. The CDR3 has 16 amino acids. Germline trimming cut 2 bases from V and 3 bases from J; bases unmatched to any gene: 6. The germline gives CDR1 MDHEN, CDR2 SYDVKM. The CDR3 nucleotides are TGTGCCAGCAGTTTAATTTTAGCGGGAGGGGGCTACGAGCAGTACTTC. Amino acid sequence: CASSLILAGGGYEQYF. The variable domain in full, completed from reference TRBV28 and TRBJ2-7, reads DVKVTQSSRYLVKRTGEKVFLECVQDMDHENMFWYRQDPGLGLRLIYFSYDVKMKEKGDIPEGYSVSREKKERFSLILESASTNQTSMYLCASSLILAGGGYEQYFGPGTRLTVT.

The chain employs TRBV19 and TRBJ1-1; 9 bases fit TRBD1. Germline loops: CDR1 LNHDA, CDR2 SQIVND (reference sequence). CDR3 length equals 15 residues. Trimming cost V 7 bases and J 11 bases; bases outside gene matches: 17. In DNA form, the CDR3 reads TGTGCCAGTACCCCGCCGACAGGGGGTTTAATTGGGGCTTTCTTT. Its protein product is CASTPPTGGLIGAFF.

CDR3 DNA: TGTGCCAGCAGTCCAGGGGCTGGGCAGCCCCAGCATTTT. This gives the protein CASSPGAGQPQHF. The genes are TRBV11-2 and TRBJ1-5; weak D call: TRBD1 (6 bases). CDR3 length: 13 residues. V was shortened by 6 bases and J by 7 bases, with 13 bases between the two germline ends. Per germline, CDR1 SGHAT and CDR2 FQNNGV.

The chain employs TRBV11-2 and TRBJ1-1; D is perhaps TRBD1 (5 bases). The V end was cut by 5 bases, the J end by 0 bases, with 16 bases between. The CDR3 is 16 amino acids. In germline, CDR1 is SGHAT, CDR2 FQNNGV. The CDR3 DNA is TGTGCCAGCAGCACCAGACAGTTTGGGATGAACACTGAAGCTTTCTTT. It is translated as CASSTRQFGMNTEAFF.

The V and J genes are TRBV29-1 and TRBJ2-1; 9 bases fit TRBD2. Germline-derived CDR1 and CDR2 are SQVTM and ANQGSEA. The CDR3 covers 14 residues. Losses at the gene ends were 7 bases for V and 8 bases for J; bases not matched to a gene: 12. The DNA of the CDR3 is TGCAGCGCCGGCCCGACTAGCGGCCTCGATGAGCAGTTCTTC. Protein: CSAGPTSGLDEQFF.

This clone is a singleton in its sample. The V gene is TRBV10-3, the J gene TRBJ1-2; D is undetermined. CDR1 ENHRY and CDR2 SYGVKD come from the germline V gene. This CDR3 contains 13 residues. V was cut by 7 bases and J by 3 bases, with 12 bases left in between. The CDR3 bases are TGTGCCATCATGGCGGAATGGGACTATGGCTACACCTTC. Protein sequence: CAIMAEWDYGYTF.

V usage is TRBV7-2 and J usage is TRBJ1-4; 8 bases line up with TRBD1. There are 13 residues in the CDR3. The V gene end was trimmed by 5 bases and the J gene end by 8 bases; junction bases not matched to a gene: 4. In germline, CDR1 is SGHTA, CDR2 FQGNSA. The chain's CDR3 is CASSLDRGEKLFF. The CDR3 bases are TGTGCCAGCAGCCTAGACAGGGGCGAAAAACTGTTTTTT. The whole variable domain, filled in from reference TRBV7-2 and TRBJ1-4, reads GAGVSQSPSNKVTEKGKDVELRCDPISGHTALYWYRQSLGQGLEFLIYFQGNSAPDKSGLPSDRFSAERTGGSVSTLTIQRTQQEDSAVYLCASSLDRGEKLFFGSGTQLSVL.

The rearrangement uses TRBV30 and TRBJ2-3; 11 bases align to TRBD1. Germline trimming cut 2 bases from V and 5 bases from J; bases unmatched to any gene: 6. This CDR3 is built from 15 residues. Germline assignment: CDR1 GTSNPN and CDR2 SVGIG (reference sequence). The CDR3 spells CAWSLGQGGRDTQYF. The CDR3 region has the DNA TGTGCCTGGAGTTTGGGACAGGGGGGTAGAGATACGCAGTATTTT.